Following are 17 T cell receptor beta chains from one sample sequenced in a study of T cells in Graves' hyperthyroidism and ophthalmopathy. The investigators amplified TCR beta CDR3 regions from RNA transcripts. The HTBI set primed first-round TCR CDR3 RT-PCR. One entry per CDR3 protein results from TCRdb running MiXCR on the multiplex PCR reads. The data hold about 260,000 distinct CDR3 sequences, with about a sixth observed a single time. Source material: blood. The receptors come from a woman younger than 30 with Graves' ophthalmopathy.

In its sample, this clonotype was seen a few times. This chain uses TRBV5-6 with TRBJ2-7; 9 bases map to TRBD1. With 3 bases clipped from V and 3 bases from J, the junction kept 7 bases outside the gene matches. This CDR3 spans 15 amino acids. Germline V CDR1 and CDR2: SGHDT, YYEEEE. The CDR3 loop is CASSSRRTGDYEQYF. In DNA form, the CDR3 reads TGTGCCAGCAGCTCGAGACGGACAGGGGACTACGAGCAGTACTTC.

At least ten counts were recorded for this clonotype. The chain couples TRBV2 to TRBJ2-7; 8 positions match TRBD1. V shed 5 bases and J 0 bases; nucleotides not matched to a gene: 6. The CDR3 is 15 residues long. In germline, CDR1 is SNHLY, CDR2 FYNNEI. The CDR3 here is CASSTGQDHSYEQYF. CDR3 DNA: TGTGCCAGCAGTACGGGACAGGATCACTCCTACGAGCAGTACTTC.

This clonotype has ten or more counts. A read error may account for a junction end that differs from germline. The chain links TRBV6-6 to TRBJ2-7; 7 bases are a match to TRBD2. The CDR3 has 14 residues. In germline, CDR1 is MNHNY, CDR2 SVGAGI (reference sequence). The DNA of the CDR3 is TGTGCCAGCAGTTACGCTAGCGGATCCTGCGAGCAGTACTTC. It codes for CASSYASGSCEQYF.

This clonotype was seen repeatedly, ten times or more. V usage is TRBV30 and J usage is TRBJ2-2, with TRBD2 identical over 7 bases. Germline values: CDR1 GTSNPN, CDR2 SVGIG (reference sequence). This CDR3 spans 17 amino acids. The V gene end was trimmed by 3 bases and the J gene end by 2 bases; junction bases not matched to a gene: 12. The CDR3 DNA is TGTGCCTGGAGGAGACAGCGGGACCTCTCAAACACCGGGGAGCTGTTTTTT. Translated, it gives CAWRRQRDLSNTGELFF.

Ten or more counts support this clonotype. V is TRBV20-1 and J is TRBJ2-1, with D hard to call. CDR1 is DFQATT, CDR2 SNEGSKA, per germline (reference sequence). V lost 3 bases, J lost 5 bases, and 8 bases lay in between. CDR3 size: 12 residues. As DNA, the CDR3 is TGCAGTGCTAGCGGGCTACACAATGAGCAGTTCTTC. Translating it yields CSASGLHNEQFF.

The rearrangement links TRBV7-9 to TRBJ1-4; D unresolved. Between the trimmed V and J ends, which lost 2 bases and 10 bases, there was a span of 8 bases. Germline CDR1 and CDR2: SEHNR and FQNEAQ (reference sequence). The CDR3 runs 12 residues. CDR3 bases: TGTGCCAGCAGCTTAAATAAAGGAAAACTGTTTTTT. The encoded protein is CASSLNKGKLFF.

This clonotype has a count of ten or more. V gene TRBV27 combines with J gene TRBJ1-1, with TRBD1 identical over 8 bases. The CDR3 has 14 amino acids. Germline trimming cut 6 bases from V and 5 bases from J; bases unmatched to any gene: 8. The germline V gene encodes CDR1 MNHEY and CDR2 SMNVEV (reference sequence). The CDR3 loop reads CASRWTGSGTEAFF. DNA for the CDR3: TGTGCCAGCAGATGGACAGGGTCGGGTACTGAAGCTTTCTTT.

This clonotype was seen at least ten times. The chain combines TRBV7-3 with TRBJ2-3; D gene uncertain. The CDR3 consists of 14 residues. CDR1 and CDR2 (germline): SGHTA, FQGTGA. V was cut by 5 bases and J by 0 bases, with 9 bases left in between. CDR3 DNA sequence: TGTGCCAGCAGCACTTCGACTAGCACAGATACGCAGTATTTT. Protein sequence: CASSTSTSTDTQYF. Based on the CDR3 plus reference TRBV7-3 and TRBJ2-3, the full variable domain is GAGVSQTPSNKVTEKGKYVELRCDPISGHTALYWYRQSLGQGPEFLIYFQGTGAADDSGLPNDRFFAVRPEGSVSTLKIQRTERGDSAVYLCASSTSTSTDTQYFGPGTRLTVL.

The chain employs TRBV28 and TRBJ1-2; 7 nucleotides align to TRBD1. Germline lookup yields CDR1 MDHEN and CDR2 SYDVKM. Losses at the gene ends were 3 bases for V and 2 bases for J; bases not matched to a gene: 9. CDR3 length equals 16 residues. CDR3 sequence (DNA): TGTGCCAGCAGTTTCGACCACAGGGGCGCCAACTATGGCTACACCTTC. Translating gives CASSFDHRGANYGYTF.

This clonotype has ten or more counts. V usage is TRBV5-1 and J usage is TRBJ1-1; 8 bases fit TRBD1. In germline, CDR1 is SGHRS, CDR2 YFSETQ. V shed 3 bases, J shed 4 bases, and the junction held 8 bases outside the gene matches. The CDR3 sequence is 15 residues long. DNA of the CDR3: TGCGCCAGCAGCTGGCAGGGGGCGCTGAGCACTGAAGCTTTCTTT. Translating gives CASSWQGALSTEAFF.

This clonotype appeared many times. The chain carries TRBV7-9 and TRBJ1-1, with a weak D call TRBD1 (5 bases). V lost 3 bases and J lost 3, with 14 bases in between. The CDR3 sequence is 15 residues long. Germline V gene lookup returns CDR1 SEHNR and CDR2 FQNEAQ (reference sequence). In nucleotides, the CDR3 is TGTGCCAGCAGCTTCGCAGGGTGGGGACACACTGAAGCTTTCTTT. This gives the protein CASSFAGWGHTEAFF.

This clonotype was found many times. The chain employs TRBV28 and TRBJ2-3; TRBD2 matches at 7 bases. The germline gives CDR1 MDHEN, CDR2 SYDVKM. The CDR3 is 16 residues long. Trimming took 4 bases from V and 3 from J; bases not matched to a gene: 10. The CDR3 region has the DNA TGTGCCAGCAGTTCCCCCGGAGCGCGGGAGACAGATACGCAGTATTTT. Its protein is CASSSPGARETDTQYF.

This clonotype was recorded many times. The J gene is TRBJ2-7, the V gene TRBV7-9, with 10 bases identical to TRBD1. Germline V gene sequence: CDR1 SEHNR, CDR2 FQNEAQ (reference sequence). V shed 4 bases, J shed 4 bases, and the junction held 10 bases outside the gene matches. This CDR3 region has 16 residues. CDR3 nucleotides: TGTGCCAGCAGCTCTCTGGGTAGGGGACAGGGGTACGAGCAGTACTTC. It specifies CASSSLGRGQGYEQYF.

By proportion, this clonotype is medium-sized. CDR3 residues: CATRLSGSTEAFF. CDR3 DNA sequence: TGTGCCACCAGGTTATCAGGGAGCACTGAAGCTTTCTTT. This rearrangement joins TRBV24-1 to TRBJ1-1; TRBD1 is a possible D gene (5 bases). This CDR3 comprises 13 residues. CDR1 and CDR2 from the germline V gene are KGHDR and SFDVKD. V shed 7 bases and J shed 4 bases, with 12 bases lying between them.

This sequence joins TRBV6-6 and TRBJ1-1; 11 bases agree with TRBD1. The germline CDR1 and CDR2 sequences are MNHNY and SVGAGI (reference sequence). This CDR3 region has 17 residues. The junction had 5 bases not matched to a gene; V was cut back by 0 bases and J by 2 bases. The CDR3 protein is CASSYSGTGGPNTEAFF. The CDR3 DNA reads TGTGCCAGCAGTTACTCGGGGACAGGGGGACCAAACACTGAAGCTTTCTTT.

This clonotype was recorded many times. Here the CDR3 DNA reads TGTGCCAGCAGCTTACGACTAGCGGGGGACCAAGAGACCCAGTACTTC. Translation: CASSLRLAGDQETQYF. The rearrangement links TRBV3-1 to TRBJ2-5; 12 nucleotides line up with TRBD2. This CDR3 region has 16 residues. V shed 5 bases and J 0 bases; nucleotides not matched to a gene: 4. Germline V gene sequence: CDR1 LGHDT, CDR2 YNNKEL (reference sequence).

In this sample, this clonotype turned up many times. This rearrangement joins TRBV5-1 to TRBJ2-3; 11 positions agree with TRBD2. V lost 0 bases and J lost 8; bases outside the gene matches: 8. Germline V gene lookup returns CDR1 SGHRS and CDR2 YFSETQ. CDR3 length: 16 amino acids. DNA for the CDR3: TGCGCCAGCAGCTTGGCTCTAGCGGGAGGAGAAGGTACGCAGTATTTT. Encoded protein: CASSLALAGGEGTQYF.